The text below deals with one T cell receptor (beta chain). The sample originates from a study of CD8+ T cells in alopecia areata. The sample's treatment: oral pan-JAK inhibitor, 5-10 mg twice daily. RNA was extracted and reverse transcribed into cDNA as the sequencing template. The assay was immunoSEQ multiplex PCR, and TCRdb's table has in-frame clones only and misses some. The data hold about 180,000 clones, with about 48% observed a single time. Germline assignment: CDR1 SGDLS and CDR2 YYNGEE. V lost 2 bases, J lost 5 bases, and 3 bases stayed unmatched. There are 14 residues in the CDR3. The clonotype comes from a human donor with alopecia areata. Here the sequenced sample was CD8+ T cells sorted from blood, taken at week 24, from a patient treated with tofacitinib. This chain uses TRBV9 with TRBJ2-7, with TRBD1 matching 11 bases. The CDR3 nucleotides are TGTGCCAGCAGCGTCCGGGACAGGGGGGACGAGCAGTACTTC. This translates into CASSVRDRGDEQYF.